This TCR beta chain was observed in a study of blood T cell repertoires in COVID-19. With 7 bases clipped from V and 8 bases from J, the junction kept 8 bases outside the gene matches. The CDR3 is 13 amino acids. CDR1 is ENHRY, CDR2 SYGVKD, per germline. As originally analysed: For nucleated cells, counts were estimated from reference gene primer amplification. TCRdb's table, derived via immunoSEQ multiplex PCR, lists solely in-frame clones and lacks some. V, J and clone size reflect that table, while D and trimming were determined from the DNA. The repertoire holds 250,000 to 350,000 clones, with roughly nine tenths as singletons.

V is TRBV10-3 and J is TRBJ1-2, with 9 bases that match TRBD1. The specimen sequenced was peripheral blood. This TCR was sampled from a woman in her forties who had recovered from COVID-19. In DNA, the CDR3 is TGTGCCATCAATTTACAGGGGGCAGAGGGCTACACCTTC. Translating gives CAINLQGAEGYTF.